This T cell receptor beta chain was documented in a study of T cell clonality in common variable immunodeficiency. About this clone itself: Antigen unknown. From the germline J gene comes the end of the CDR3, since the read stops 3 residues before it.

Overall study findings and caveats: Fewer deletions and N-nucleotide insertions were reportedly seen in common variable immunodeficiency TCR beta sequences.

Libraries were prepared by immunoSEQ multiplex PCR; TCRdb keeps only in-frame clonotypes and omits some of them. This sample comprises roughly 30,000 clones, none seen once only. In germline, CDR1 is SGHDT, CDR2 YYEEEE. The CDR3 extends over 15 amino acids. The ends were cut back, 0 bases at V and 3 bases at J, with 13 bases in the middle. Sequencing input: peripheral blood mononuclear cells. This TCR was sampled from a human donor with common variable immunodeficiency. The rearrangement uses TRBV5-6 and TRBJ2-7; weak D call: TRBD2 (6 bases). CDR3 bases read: TGTGCCAGCAGCTTGGGCGGGTTCGGGGGCTACGAG. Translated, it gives CASSLGGFGGYE. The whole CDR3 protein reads CASSLGGFGGYEQYF.